This TCR beta chain was sequenced during a study of CD8 T cells in Susac syndrome. Study summary: Sequenced Susac syndrome patients included about six with clinically active disease and about eight in remission. Treatment status at blood draw for the Susac syndrome patients was therapy-naive, corticosteroids, or intravenous immunoglobulin alone.

The authors reverse transcribed about 0.5 to 1 ug RNA with random hexamers. TCRdb itself ran the immunoSEQ multiplex PCR reads through MiXCR, one entry per CDR3 protein. The data hold 170,000 or so distinct CDR3 sequences, with approximately 95% observed a single time. The CDR3 runs 15 residues. V shed 2 bases and J shed 5 bases, with 15 bases lying between them. CDR1 and CDR2 from the germline V gene are SGHTA and FQGNSA. Source material: CD4+ T cells from PBMCs. V and J are TRBV7-2 and TRBJ2-5, with D uncertain. The clonotype was recovered from a human donor with Susac syndrome. The DNA of the CDR3 is TGTGCCAGCAGCTTAATGCTCACTGGCCGGGAGACCCAGTACTTC. Its protein product is CASSLMLTGRETQYF.